A single T cell receptor beta chain is shown here with its context. Sequencing templates came from extracted RNA that was reverse transcribed into cDNA. Clones were sequenced by immunoSEQ multiplex PCR, and TCRdb holds only the in-frame ones, with some missing. Found here are approximately 180,000 clones, about 63% of them singletons; the top ten hold about 15%. J was trimmed by 3 bases and V by 6 bases; bases with no gene match: 11. CDR1 is MNHEY, CDR2 SMNVEV, per germline (reference sequence). The CDR3 is 15 residues long. The data are from a study of CD8+ T cells in alopecia areata. The wider study: Treated patients were given 5 to 10 mg oral tofacitinib twice daily.

Alopecia areata patients had lesional scalp punch biopsies and peripheral blood taken from them. The source is a human donor with alopecia areata. The rearrangement uses TRBV27 and TRBJ2-7, with TRBD2 matching over 7 bases. This specimen consisted of CD4+ T cells sorted from blood, obtained at week 0. DNA for the CDR3: TGTGCCAGCAGCCCCTCCAGAGGGGAGGGCTACGAGCAGTACTTC. This sequence encodes CASSPSRGEGYEQYF.